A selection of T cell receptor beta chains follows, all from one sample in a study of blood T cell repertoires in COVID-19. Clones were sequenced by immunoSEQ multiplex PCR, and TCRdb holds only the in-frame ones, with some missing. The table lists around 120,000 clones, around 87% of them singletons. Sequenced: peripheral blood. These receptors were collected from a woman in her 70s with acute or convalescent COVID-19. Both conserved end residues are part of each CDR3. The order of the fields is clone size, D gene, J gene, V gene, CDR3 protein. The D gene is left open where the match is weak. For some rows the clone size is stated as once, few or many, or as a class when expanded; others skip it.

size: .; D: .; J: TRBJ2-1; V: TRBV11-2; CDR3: CASSLWGLNEQFF
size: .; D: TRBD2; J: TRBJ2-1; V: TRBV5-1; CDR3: CASSATILAGGLNEQFF
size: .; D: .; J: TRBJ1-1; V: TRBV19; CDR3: CASSSTRGAEAFF
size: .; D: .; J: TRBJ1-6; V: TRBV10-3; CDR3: CAISELGASYNSPLHF
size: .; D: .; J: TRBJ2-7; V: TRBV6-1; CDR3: CASSELGALGEQYF
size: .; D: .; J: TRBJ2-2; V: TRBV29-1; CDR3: CSVDESNTGELFF
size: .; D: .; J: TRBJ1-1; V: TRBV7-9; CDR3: CASSNSYPTEAFF
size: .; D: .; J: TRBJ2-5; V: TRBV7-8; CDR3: CASSSLTGGPGTQYF
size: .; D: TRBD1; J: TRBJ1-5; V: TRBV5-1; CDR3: CASSLGDLGGVFVLLNQPQHF
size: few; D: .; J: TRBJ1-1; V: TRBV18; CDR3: CASSPQPTGGDTEAFF
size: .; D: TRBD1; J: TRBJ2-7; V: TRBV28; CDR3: CASSPGTGTDEQYF
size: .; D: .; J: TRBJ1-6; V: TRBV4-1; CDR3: CASSPNSGSDNSPLHF
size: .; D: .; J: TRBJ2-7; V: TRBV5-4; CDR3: CASSPFGVSYEQYF
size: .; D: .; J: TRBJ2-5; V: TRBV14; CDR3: CASSPTNTQETQYF
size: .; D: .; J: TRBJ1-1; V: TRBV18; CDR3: CASSPRADKNTEAFF
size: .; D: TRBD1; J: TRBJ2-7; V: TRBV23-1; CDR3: CASSPPGQGKHEQYF
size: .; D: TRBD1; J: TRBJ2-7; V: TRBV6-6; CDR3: CASSSPRQGVYEQYF
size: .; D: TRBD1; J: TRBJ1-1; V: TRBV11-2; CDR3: CASSPGQVNTEAFF
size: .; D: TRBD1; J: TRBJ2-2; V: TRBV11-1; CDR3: CASSSRDRATGELFF
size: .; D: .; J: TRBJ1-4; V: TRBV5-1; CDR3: CASSPTGATNEKLFF
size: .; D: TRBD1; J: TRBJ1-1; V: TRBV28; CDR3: CASSLRRTGSINTEAFF
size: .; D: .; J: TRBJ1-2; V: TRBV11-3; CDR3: CASSFSSRGTNYGYTF
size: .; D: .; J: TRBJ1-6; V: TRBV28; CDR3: CASTDRVNSPLHF
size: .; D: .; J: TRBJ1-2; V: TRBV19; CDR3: CACRPGAGVLYGYTF
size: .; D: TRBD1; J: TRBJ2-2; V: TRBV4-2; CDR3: CASSLRTGDTGELFF
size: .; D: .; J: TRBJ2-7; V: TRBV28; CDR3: CASSFDRTLSYEQYF
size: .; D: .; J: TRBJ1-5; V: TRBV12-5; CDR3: CASGNSNQPQHF
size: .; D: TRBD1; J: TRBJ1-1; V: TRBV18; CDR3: CASSPGYSNRGTEAFF
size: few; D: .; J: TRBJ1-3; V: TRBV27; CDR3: CASSLGPHSVGNTIYF
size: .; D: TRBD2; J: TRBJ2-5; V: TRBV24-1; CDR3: CATSTPGLAGGGWWYETQYF
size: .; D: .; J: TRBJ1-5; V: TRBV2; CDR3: CASSPTTSGNQPQHF
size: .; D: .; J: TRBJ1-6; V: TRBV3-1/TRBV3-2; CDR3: CASSQASNNSPLHF
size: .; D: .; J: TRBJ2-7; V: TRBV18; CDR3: CASSTPASEQYF
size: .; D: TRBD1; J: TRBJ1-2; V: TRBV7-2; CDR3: CASSFGQGATGYTF
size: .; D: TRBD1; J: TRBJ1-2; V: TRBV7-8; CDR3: CASSLGQGWGYTF
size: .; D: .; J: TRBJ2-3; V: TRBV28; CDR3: CASSSIKTGRGAF
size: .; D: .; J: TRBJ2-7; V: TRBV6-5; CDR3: CASSYSQGTYEQYF
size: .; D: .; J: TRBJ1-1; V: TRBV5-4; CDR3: CASSPPGGNTEAFF
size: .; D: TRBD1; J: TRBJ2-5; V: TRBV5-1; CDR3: CASRLVGGAEETQYF
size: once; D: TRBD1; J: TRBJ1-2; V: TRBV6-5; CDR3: CASSYSLTGPEGYTF
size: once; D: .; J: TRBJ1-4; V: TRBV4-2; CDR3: CASSQGLYTVEKLFF
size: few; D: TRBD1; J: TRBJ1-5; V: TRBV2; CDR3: CASYRGPNQPQHF
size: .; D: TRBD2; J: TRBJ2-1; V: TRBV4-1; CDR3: CASSQTGTRNEQFF
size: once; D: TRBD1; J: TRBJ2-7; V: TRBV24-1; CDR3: CATSDSRDSSYEQYF
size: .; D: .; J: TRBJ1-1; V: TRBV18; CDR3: CASSPGQGNTEAFF
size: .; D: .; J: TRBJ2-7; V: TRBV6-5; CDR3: CASRRGGSSYEQYF
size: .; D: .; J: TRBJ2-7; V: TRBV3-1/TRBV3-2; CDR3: CASSRDTIYEQYF
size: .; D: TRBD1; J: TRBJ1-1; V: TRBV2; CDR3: CASSEETGAEAFF
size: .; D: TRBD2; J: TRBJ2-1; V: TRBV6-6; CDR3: CASSRETAHGLAGGRYNEQFF
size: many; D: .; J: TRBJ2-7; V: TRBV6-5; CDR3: CASSFRDGSYEQYF
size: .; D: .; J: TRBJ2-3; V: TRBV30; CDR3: CAWKSLGRGKISSSTDTQYF
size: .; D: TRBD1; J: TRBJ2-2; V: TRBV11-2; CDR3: CASSFGTEPGKGFF
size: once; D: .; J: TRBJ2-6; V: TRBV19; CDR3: CASTPGGASGANVLTF
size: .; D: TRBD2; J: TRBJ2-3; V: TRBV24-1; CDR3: CATSDPGGLGGTDTQYF
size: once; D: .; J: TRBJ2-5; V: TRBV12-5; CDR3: CASGLLGGETQYF
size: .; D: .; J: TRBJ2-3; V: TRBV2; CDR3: CASSESAVDRSTDTQYF
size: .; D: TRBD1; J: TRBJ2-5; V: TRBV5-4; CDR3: CASSFMTGKETQYF
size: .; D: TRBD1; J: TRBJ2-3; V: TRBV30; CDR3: CAWSTGGDTQYF
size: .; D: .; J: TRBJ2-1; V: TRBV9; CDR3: CASSVGLTGGLDNEQFF
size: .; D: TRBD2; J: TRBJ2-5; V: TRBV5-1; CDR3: CASSLGDSGGTTQYF